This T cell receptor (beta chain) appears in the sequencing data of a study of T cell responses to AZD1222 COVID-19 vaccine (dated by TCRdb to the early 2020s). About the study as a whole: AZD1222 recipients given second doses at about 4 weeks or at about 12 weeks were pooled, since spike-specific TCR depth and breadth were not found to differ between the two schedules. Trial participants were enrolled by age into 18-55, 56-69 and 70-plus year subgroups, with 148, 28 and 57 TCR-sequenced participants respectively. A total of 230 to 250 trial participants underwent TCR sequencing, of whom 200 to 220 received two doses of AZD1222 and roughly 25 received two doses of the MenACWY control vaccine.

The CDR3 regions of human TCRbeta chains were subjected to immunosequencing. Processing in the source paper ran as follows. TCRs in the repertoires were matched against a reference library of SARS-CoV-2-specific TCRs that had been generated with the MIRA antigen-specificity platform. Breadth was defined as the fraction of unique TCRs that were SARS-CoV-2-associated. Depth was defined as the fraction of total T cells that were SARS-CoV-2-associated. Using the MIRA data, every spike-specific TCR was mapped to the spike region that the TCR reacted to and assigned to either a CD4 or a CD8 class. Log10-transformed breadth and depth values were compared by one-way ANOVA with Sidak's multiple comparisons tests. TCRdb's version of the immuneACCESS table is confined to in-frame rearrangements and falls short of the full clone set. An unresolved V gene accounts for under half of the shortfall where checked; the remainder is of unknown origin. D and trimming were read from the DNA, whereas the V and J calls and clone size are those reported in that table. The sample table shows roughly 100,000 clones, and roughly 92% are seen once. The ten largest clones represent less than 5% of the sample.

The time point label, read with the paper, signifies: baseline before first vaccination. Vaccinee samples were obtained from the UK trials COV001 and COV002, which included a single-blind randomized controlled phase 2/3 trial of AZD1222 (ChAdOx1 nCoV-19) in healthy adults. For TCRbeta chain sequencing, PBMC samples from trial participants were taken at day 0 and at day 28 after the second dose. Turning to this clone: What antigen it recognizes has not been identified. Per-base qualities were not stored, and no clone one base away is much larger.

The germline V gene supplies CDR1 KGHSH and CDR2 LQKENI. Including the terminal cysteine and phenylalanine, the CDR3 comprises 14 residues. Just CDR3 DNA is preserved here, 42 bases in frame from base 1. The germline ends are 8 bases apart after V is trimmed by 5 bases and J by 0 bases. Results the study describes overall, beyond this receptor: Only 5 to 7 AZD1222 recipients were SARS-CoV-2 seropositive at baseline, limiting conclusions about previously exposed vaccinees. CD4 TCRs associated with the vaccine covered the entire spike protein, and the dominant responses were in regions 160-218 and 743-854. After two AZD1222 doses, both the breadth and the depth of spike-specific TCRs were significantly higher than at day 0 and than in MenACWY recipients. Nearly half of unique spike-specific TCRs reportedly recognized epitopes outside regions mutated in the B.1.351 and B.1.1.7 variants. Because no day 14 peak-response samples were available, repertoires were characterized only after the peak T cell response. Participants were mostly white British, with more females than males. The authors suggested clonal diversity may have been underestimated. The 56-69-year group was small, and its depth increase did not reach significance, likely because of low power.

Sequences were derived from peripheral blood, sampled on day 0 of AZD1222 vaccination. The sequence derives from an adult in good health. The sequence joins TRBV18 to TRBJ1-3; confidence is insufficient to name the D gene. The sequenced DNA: TGTGCCAGCTCAGGCACAAACTCTGGAAACACCATATATTTT. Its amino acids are CASSGTNSGNTIYF.